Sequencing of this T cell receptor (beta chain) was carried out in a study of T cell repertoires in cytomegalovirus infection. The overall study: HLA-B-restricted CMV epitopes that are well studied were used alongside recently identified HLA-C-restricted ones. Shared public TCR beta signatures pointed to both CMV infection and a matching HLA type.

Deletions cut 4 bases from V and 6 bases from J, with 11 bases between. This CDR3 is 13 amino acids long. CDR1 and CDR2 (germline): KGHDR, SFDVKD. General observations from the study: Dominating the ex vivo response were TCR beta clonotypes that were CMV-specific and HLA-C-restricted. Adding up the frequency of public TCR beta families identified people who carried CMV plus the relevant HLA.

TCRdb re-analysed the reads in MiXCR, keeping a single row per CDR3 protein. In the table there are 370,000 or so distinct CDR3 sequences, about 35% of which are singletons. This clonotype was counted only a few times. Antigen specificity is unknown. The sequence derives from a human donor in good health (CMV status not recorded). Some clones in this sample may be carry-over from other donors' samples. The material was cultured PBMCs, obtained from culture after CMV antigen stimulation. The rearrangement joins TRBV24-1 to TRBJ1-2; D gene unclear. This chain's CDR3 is CATSEREENGYTF. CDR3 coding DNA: TGTGCCACCAGTGAAAGGGAGGAAAATGGCTACACCTTC.